The 31 T cell receptor beta chains reported below all come from one sample, sequenced in a study of Ad26.COV2.S vaccination and SARS-CoV-2 variants. This sample's treatment: some 20 received Ad26.COV2.S at low or high dose, single or two shots; roughly five received placebo; per-sample allocation not given. Vaccine and placebo recipients were sampled on day 63 after the first injection. Only in-frame clones appear in the TCRdb table, and some are missing; sequencing was by immunoSEQ multiplex PCR. The sample has around 450,000 clones, roughly nine tenths seen once; the top ten hold roughly 2.5%. Sequencing was performed on peripheral blood, taken in a trial of Ad26.COV2.S vaccine versus placebo. Source of these receptors: a person aged 18 to 65 who received the Ad26.COV2.S COVID-19 vaccine or a placebo.

The rearrangement uses TRBV5-4 and TRBJ2-1, with 7 bases that match TRBD2. The CDR3 loop spans 16 amino acids. Losses at the gene ends were 4 bases for V and 5 bases for J; bases not matched to a gene: 12. Per germline, CDR1 SGHNT and CDR2 YYREEE (reference sequence). In DNA, the CDR3 is TGTGCCAGCAGCGCCTGGCGTCTAGCGGTCAACAATGAGCAGTTCTTC. It specifies CASSAWRLAVNNEQFF.

This clone was seen a handful of times. The chain carries TRBV27 and TRBJ2-7; the match to TRBD2 covers 9 bases. The junction had 4 bases not matched to a gene; V was cut back by 5 bases and J by 5 bases. CDR1 MNHEY and CDR2 SMNVEV come from the germline V gene (reference sequence). The CDR3 consists of 13 residues. The CDR3 nucleotides are TGTGCCAGCAGTCACTCTAGCGGGAACGAGCAGTACTTC. It yields the protein CASSHSSGNEQYF.

The genes are TRBV2 and TRBJ2-3; a weak D match, TRBD1 (5 bases). This CDR3 is built from 17 residues. Trimming removed 0 bases at V and 2 bases at J, with 15 bases between. Looked up from germline, CDR1 is SNHLY and CDR2 is FYNNEI. In nucleotides, the CDR3 is TGTGCCAGCAGTGAAGCGTGGGGCAGCAGCGCCACAGATACGCAGTATTTT. It yields the protein CASSEAWGSSATDTQYF.

The rearrangement uses TRBV7-2 and TRBJ1-5; D remains ambiguous. Trimming left V 4 bases short and J 4 bases short, with 14 bases between. The CDR3 contains 15 residues. Germline V CDR1 and CDR2: SGHTA, FQGNSA. CDR3 protein: CASSSQVGGNQPQHF. Here the CDR3 DNA reads TGTGCCAGCAGCTCCCAGGTGGGAGGGAATCAGCCCCAGCATTTT.

The rearrangement joins TRBV20-1 to TRBJ1-4, with D unclear. Trimming removed 3 bases at V and 6 bases at J, with 11 bases between. Germline V gives CDR1 DFQATT, CDR2 SNEGSKA (reference sequence). The CDR3 length is 13 residues. CDR3 region: CSASKGHYEKLFF. In DNA, the CDR3 is TGCAGTGCTAGTAAGGGCCACTATGAAAAACTGTTTTTT.

The V and J genes are TRBV6-5 and TRBJ2-2; no definite D call. Germline CDR1 is MNHEY and CDR2 is SVGAGI. The CDR3 extends over 16 amino acids. The V and J ends lost 0 bases and 0 bases respectively, with 8 bases between them. The CDR3 spells CASSYSRRSNTGELFF. DNA for the CDR3: TGTGCCAGCAGTTACTCGAGGCGCTCGAACACCGGGGAGCTGTTTTTT.

This rearrangement joins TRBV5-5 to TRBJ1-3, with D unresolved. Germline assignment: CDR1 SGHKS and CDR2 YYEKEE (reference sequence). The V and J ends lost 2 bases and 9 bases respectively, with 15 bases between them. The CDR3 is made up of 14 amino acids. CDR3 coding DNA: TGTGCCAGCAGCTTTCCGGACCGTATCGCCACCATATATTTT. Its protein product is CASSFPDRIATIYF.

The chain couples TRBV2 to TRBJ2-4; TRBD2 matches at 8 bases. The V gene end was trimmed by 3 bases and the J gene end by 8 bases; junction bases not matched to a gene: 6. Germline CDR1 SNHLY, CDR2 FYNNEI. The CDR3 extends over 14 amino acids. CDR3 in DNA: TGTGCCAGCAGTGAGAGTAGCGGGGCCGACATTCAGTACTTC. Its translation is CASSESSGADIQYF.

J is TRBJ1-2 and V is TRBV7-8; TRBD1 might be the D (6 bases). Trimming left V 3 bases short and J 2 bases short, with 16 bases between. This CDR3 is built from 16 residues. In germline, CDR1 is SGHVS, CDR2 FQNEAQ. The CDR3 DNA follows: TGTGCCAGCAGCTTGACCCCCTTGGGGGGCAACTATGGCTACACCTTC. Translating it yields CASSLTPLGGNYGYTF.

The chain is built from TRBV5-1 and TRBJ1-1, with a weak D call TRBD1 (5 bases). Germline V gene data show CDR1 as SGHRS and CDR2 as YFSETQ. This CDR3 contains 13 residues. Trimming removed 4 bases at V and 4 bases at J, with 11 bases between. CDR3 bases: TGCGCCAGCAGCGAGACAGTGGGCACTGAAGCTTTCTTT. Translating gives CASSETVGTEAFF.

The gene calls are TRBV7-2 and TRBJ1-3; D gene uncertain. Trimming left V 5 bases short and J 0 bases short, with 14 bases between. The CDR3 covers 16 residues. CDR1 and CDR2 (germline): SGHTA, FQGNSA. As DNA, the CDR3 is TGTGCCAGCAGCCCCGCATGGGGATTCTCTGGAAACACCATATATTTT. Translation: CASSPAWGFSGNTIYF.

The chain joins TRBV5-4 to TRBJ2-1; 7 nucleotides align to TRBD2. V shed 1 base and J 6 bases; nucleotides not matched to a gene: 7. Per the germline V gene, CDR1 is SGHNT and CDR2 is YYREEE (reference sequence). There are 15 residues in the CDR3. CDR3 protein: CASSLPSGESNEQFF. The CDR3 coding sequence is TGTGCCAGCAGCTTGCCTAGCGGAGAATCCAATGAGCAGTTCTTC.

The genes are TRBV23-1 and TRBJ2-7; tentatively, D is TRBD1 (6 bases). TRBV23-1 is assigned to the ORF class and has an uncertain function. The ends were cut back, 2 bases at V and 4 bases at J, with 15 bases in the middle. The CDR3 consists of 15 residues. CDR3 loop: CASSQPGDLPYEQYV. CDR3 bases: TGCGCCAGCAGTCAACCAGGGGACCTACCTTACGAGCAGTACGTC.

V gene TRBV6-4 combines with J gene TRBJ1-6; D uncertain. Germline assignment: CDR1 MRHNA and CDR2 SNTAGT. The CDR3 sequence is 13 residues long. V was trimmed by 3 bases and J by 10 bases, leaving 10 bases between them. Written as DNA, the CDR3 is TGTGCCAGCAGTGAAGTGGTGGGATCACCCCTCCACTTT. Protein sequence: CASSEVVGSPLHF.

V gene TRBV30 combines with J gene TRBJ2-3; D uncertain. CDR3 size: 12 residues. Trimming removed 0 bases from V and 6 bases from J, with 7 bases in between. Germline V CDR1 and CDR2: GTSNPN, SVGIG (reference sequence). The CDR3 sequence is CAWSVGFDTQYF. DNA of the CDR3: TGTGCCTGGAGTGTAGGATTTGATACGCAGTATTTT.

The rearrangement links TRBV15 to TRBJ1-1, with D perhaps TRBD1 (5 bases). The CDR3 extends over 14 amino acids. Germline-derived CDR1 and CDR2 are LNHNV and YYDKDF (reference sequence). The V and J ends lost 6 bases and 5 bases respectively, with 16 bases between them. DNA for the CDR3: TGTGCCACCAGGGGAGTACAGGAGAAGACTGAAGCTTTCTTT. Amino acid sequence: CATRGVQEKTEAFF.

The genes are TRBV13 and TRBJ1-1; D is perhaps TRBD1 (5 bases). Trimming stripped 2 bases from V and 11 bases from J, with 9 bases between. Germline V lookup: CDR1 PRHDT, CDR2 FYEKMQ (reference sequence). This CDR3 is 11 amino acids long. CDR3 in amino acids: CASSLQGEAFF. In DNA, the CDR3 is TGTGCCAGCAGCTTACAGGGCGAGGCTTTCTTT.

The chain has TRBV7-3 and TRBJ2-2; D not resolved. CDR3 length: 13 amino acids. Germline V lookup: CDR1 SGHTA, CDR2 FQGTGA. Trimming removed 2 bases from V and 9 bases from J, with 10 bases in between. In nucleotides, the CDR3 is TGTGCCAGCAGCTTATTCCCATGGAGGGAGCTGTTTTTT. This gives the protein CASSLFPWRELFF.

The chain employs TRBV5-6 and TRBJ1-2; the D is unclear. The CDR3 is made up of 14 amino acids. Germline V gene sequence: CDR1 SGHDT, CDR2 YYEEEE. Trimming took off 0 bases at V and 6 bases at J, with 12 bases between the two ends. The CDR3 protein is CASSLGGGGDGYTF. DNA for the CDR3: TGTGCCAGCAGCTTGGGTGGCGGAGGTGATGGCTACACCTTC.

The chain has TRBV21-1 and TRBJ2-7. TRBV21-1 is termed a pseudogene. This CDR3 spans 9 amino acids. The CDR3 coding sequence is TGTGCAGAGGGAAGGGGGCAGTACGTC. This codes for CAEGRGQYV.

The J gene is TRBJ1-6, the V gene TRBV14, with 7 bases fitting TRBD1. Germline V gene sequence: CDR1 SGHDN, CDR2 FVKESK. This CDR3 comprises 17 residues. Trimming removed 4 bases from V and 0 bases from J; junction bases left unmatched: 6. The DNA for the CDR3 is TGTGCCAGCAGCCGGACAGGTGGGACCTCCTATAATTCACCCCTCCACTTT. This codes for CASSRTGGTSYNSPLHF.

J is TRBJ2-3 and V is TRBV5-6; TRBD2 matches at 13 bases. V lost 0 bases, J lost 6 bases, and 10 bases stayed unmatched. CDR3 size: 18 residues. Looked up from germline, CDR1 is SGHDT and CDR2 is YYEEEE. The CDR3 DNA is TGTGCCAGCAGCTTGGTCTTTGAACTAGCGGGAGGGACTGATACGCAGTATTTT. Its translation is CASSLVFELAGGTDTQYF.

The V and J genes are TRBV10-2 and TRBJ2-5, with 7 bases aligning to TRBD2. Trimming took 7 bases from V and 1 from J; bases not matched to a gene: 18. The CDR3 is 18 residues long. Germline V gene data show CDR1 as WSHSY and CDR2 as SAAADI. The CDR3 DNA sequence: TGCGCCAGCACTTCCATTACTAGCGTGCGGGGTTCCCAAGAGACCCAGTACTTC. Translation: CASTSITSVRGSQETQYF.

The chain has TRBV11-3 and TRBJ1-2; possible D gene TRBD1, 5 bases. V was cut by 4 bases and J by 6 bases, with 9 bases left in between. The V gene's germline CDR1 is SGHNT and CDR2 YENEEA. The CDR3 runs to 12 residues. The CDR3 DNA sequence: TGTGCCAGCAGCTGGGGGAGTCATGGCTACACCTTC. Its translation is CASSWGSHGYTF.

The table lists this clone with a count of one. The chain couples TRBV6-5 to TRBJ1-5, with 8 positions matching TRBD1. CDR3 size: 15 residues. CDR1 is MNHEY, CDR2 SVGAGI, per germline. After removal of 7 bases from V and 0 bases from J, the junction contained 5 bases not matched to a gene. This chain's CDR3 is CASTSTGDSNQPQHF. In DNA, the CDR3 is TGTGCCAGCACTTCGACAGGGGATAGCAATCAGCCCCAGCATTTT.

Only one count was recorded for this clone. This chain joins TRBV28 and TRBJ1-1; D might be TRBD1 (5 bases). Trimming pared 4 bases from V and 11 bases from J, leaving 11 bases between. This CDR3 comprises 11 residues. Per germline, CDR1 MDHEN and CDR2 SYDVKM. Written as DNA, the CDR3 is TGTGCCAGCAGTTCCCCAGGGTTGGCTTTCTTT. The encoded protein is CASSSPGLAFF.

The rearrangement links TRBV5-4 to TRBJ1-2; D gene uncertain. From germline, CDR1 is SGHNT and CDR2 YYREEE (reference sequence). This CDR3 comprises 14 residues. V was cut by 4 bases and J by 8 bases, with 18 bases left in between. The CDR3 nucleotides read TGTGCCAGCAGCCCAGTGGGTGGACGCCGGGGCTACACCTTC. Residues: CASSPVGGRRGYTF.

V gene TRBV29-1 combines with J gene TRBJ2-5, with a weak D call TRBD2 (6 bases). V was cut by 4 bases and J by 4 bases, with 19 bases left in between. CDR3 length equals 15 residues. Germline CDR1 and CDR2: SQVTM and ANQGSEA. Written as DNA, the CDR3 is TGCAGCGTTGCCCTCCAGGGAGGCGGCGGAGAGACCCAGTACTTC. This gives the protein CSVALQGGGGETQYF.

J is TRBJ2-3 and V is TRBV6-5; D might be TRBD1 (6 bases). V lost 0 bases, J lost 3 bases, and 10 bases lay in between. The CDR3 is 15 amino acids. Germline CDR1 and CDR2: MNHEY and SVGAGI. CDR3: CASSYSYQGTDTQYF. CDR3 bases: TGTGCCAGCAGTTACTCGTATCAGGGGACAGATACGCAGTATTTT.

The chain links TRBV11-2 to TRBJ2-7; perhaps TRBD1 as D (5 bases). V was clipped by 5 bases and J by 6 bases, with 29 bases between them. The germline V gene encodes CDR1 SGHAT and CDR2 FQNNGV. The CDR3 length is 18 residues. The DNA for the CDR3 is TGTGCCAGCAGCCCACTCCAGGGCGACAGTGGATTCAAATTCGAGCAGTACTTC. Amino acids: CASSPLQGDSGFKFEQYF.

V and J are TRBV5-4 and TRBJ1-1; D unresolved. This CDR3 comprises 14 residues. The germline V gene encodes CDR1 SGHNT and CDR2 YYREEE (reference sequence). The V end lost 0 bases, the J end lost 4 bases, and 10 bases lay between the germline ends. The CDR3 coding sequence is TGTGCCAGCAGCTTGGTGGCCAGAAGCACTGAAGCTTTCTTT. Protein sequence: CASSLVARSTEAFF.